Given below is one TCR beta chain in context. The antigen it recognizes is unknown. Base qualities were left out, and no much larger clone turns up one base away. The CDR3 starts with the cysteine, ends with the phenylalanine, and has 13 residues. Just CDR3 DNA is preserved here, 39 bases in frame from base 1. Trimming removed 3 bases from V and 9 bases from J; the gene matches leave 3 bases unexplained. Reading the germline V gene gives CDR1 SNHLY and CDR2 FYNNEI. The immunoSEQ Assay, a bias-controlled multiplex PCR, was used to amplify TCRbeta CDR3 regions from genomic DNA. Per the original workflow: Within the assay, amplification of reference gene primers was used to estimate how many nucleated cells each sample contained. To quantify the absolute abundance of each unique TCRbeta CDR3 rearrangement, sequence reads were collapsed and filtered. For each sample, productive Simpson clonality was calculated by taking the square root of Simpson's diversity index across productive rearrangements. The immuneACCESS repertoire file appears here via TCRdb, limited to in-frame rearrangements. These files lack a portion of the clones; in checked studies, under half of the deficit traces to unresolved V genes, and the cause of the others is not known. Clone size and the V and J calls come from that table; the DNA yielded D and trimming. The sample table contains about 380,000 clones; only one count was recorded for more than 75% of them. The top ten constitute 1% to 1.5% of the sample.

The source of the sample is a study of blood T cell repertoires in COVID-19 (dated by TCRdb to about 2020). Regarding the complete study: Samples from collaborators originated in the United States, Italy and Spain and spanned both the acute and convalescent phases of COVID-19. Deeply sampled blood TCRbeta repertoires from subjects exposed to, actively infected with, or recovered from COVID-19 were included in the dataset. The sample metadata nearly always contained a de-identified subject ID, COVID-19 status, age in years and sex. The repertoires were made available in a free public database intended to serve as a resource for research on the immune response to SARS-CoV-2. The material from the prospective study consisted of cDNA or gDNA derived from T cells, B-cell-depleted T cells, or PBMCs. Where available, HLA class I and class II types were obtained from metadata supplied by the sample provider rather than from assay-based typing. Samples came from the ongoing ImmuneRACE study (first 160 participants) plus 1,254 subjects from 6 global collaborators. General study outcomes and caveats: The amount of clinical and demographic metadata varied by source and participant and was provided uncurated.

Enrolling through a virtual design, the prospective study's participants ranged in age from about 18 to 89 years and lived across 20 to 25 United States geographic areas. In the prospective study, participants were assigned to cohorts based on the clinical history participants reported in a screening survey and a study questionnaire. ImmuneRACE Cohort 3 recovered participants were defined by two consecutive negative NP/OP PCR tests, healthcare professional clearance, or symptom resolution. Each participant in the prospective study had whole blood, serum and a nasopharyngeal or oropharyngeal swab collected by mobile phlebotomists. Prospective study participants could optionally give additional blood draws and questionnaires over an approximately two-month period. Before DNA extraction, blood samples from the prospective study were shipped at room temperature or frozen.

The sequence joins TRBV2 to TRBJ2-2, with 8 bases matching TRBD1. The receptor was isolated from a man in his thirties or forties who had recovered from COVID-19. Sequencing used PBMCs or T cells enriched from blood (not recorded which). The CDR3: CASSDSGGRELFF. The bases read TGTGCCAGCAGTGACTCAGGGGGCCGGGAGCTGTTTTTT. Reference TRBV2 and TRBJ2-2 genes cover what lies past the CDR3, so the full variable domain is EPEVTQTPSHQVTQMGQEVILRCVPISNHLYFYWYRQILGQKVEFLVSFYNNEISEKSEIFDDQFSVERPDGSNFTLKIRSTKLEDSAMYFCASSDSGGRELFFGEGSRLTVL.